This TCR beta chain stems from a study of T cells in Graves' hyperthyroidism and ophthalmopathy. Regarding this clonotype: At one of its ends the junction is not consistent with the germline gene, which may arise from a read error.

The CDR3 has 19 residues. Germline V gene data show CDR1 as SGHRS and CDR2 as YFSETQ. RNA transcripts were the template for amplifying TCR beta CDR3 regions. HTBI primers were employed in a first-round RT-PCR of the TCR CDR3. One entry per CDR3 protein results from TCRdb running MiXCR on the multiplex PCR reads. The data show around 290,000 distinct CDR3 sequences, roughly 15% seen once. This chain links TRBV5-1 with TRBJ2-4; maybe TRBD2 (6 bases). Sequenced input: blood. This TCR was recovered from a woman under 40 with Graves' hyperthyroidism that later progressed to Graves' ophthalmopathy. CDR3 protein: CASSFGKGRETLAKNIQYF. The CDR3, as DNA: TGTGCCAGCAGCTTCGGAAAGGGACGGGAGACGCTAGCCAAAAACATTCAGTACTTC.